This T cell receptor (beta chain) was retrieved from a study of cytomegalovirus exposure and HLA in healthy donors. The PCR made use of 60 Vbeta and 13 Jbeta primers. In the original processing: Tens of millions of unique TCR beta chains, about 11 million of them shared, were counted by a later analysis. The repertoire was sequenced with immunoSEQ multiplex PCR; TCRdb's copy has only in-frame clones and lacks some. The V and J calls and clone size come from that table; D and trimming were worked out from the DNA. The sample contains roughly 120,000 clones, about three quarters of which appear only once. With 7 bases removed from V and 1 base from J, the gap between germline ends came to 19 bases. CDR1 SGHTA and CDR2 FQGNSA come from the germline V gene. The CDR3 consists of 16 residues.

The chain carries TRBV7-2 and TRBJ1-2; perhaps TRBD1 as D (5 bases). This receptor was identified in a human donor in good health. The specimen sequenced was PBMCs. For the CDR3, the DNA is TGTGCCAGCACTCCCATATTTGGGGGGTTTAACTATGGCTACACCTTC. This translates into CASTPIFGGFNYGYTF. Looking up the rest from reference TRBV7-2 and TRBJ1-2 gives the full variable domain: GAGVSQSPSNKVTEKGKDVELRCDPISGHTALYWYRQSLGQGLEFLIYFQGNSAPDKSGLPSDRFSAERTGGSVSTLTIQRTQQEDSAVYLCASTPIFGGFNYGYTFGSGTRLTVV.